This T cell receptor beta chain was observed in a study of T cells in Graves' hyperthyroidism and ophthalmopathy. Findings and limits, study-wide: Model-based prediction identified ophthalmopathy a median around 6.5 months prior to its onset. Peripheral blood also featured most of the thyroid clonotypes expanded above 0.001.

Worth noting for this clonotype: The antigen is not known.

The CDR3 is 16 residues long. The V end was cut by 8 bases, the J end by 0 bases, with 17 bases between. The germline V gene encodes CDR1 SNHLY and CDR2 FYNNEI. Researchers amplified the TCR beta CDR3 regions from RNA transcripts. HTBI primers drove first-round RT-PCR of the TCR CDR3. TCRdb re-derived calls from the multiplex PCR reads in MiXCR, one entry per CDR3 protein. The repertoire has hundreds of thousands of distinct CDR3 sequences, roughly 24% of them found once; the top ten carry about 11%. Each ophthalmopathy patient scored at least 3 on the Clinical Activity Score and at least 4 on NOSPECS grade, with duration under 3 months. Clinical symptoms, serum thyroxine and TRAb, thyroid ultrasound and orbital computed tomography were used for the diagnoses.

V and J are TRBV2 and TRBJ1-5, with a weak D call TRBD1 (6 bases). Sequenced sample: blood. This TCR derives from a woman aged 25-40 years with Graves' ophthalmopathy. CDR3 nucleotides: TGTGCCAGCCGACAGCGGACAGACTATAGCAATCAGCCCCAGCATTTT. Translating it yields CASRQRTDYSNQPQHF.